This TCR beta chain is from a study of shared clonotypes between healthy human individuals. Study-level background: CD8 memory received one plate per donor, CD8 naive two, CD4 memory three and CD4 naive three. Study results and limitations: All-four-donor shared clonotypes had higher generation probabilities than non-shared clonotypes did.

V lost 0 bases and J lost 3; bases outside the gene matches: 4. The CDR3 sequence is 15 residues long. CDR1 and CDR2 (germline): WNHNN, SYGVQD (reference sequence). Notes on this clone: Its antigen is still unknown.

Researchers reported that CD8 memory united CD45RO+ cells with CCR7-negative CD45RA+ TemRA cells. Clones were sequenced by immunoSEQ multiplex PCR, and TCRdb holds only the in-frame ones, with some missing. Here the sample spans about 380,000 clones, 96% being singletons. This chain joins TRBV10-1 and TRBJ2-5, with 7 bases lining up with TRBD2. Sequencing was done on a sample of memory CD8+ T cells sorted from blood. Regarding subset: CD45RO+ cells pooled with CCR7-negative TemRA cells. This TCR derives from a man aged 25-45 years in good health. In nucleotides, the CDR3 is TGCGCCAGCAGTGAGTCTAGAGCGGGGAAAGAGACCCAGTACTTC. Its translation: CASSESRAGKETQYF.